Each of the 2 T cell receptor beta chains below was sequenced from the same sample in a study of blood T cell repertoires in COVID-19. Some clones are missing from TCRdb's copy, which holds only in-frame ones; the method was immunoSEQ multiplex PCR. The table records 300,000 or so clones, roughly 85% of them present only once. Sequencing used PBMCs or T cells enriched from blood (not recorded which). These receptors all stem from a woman aged 25 to 39 who had recovered from COVID-19.

The chain employs TRBV5-6 and TRBJ1-6; perhaps TRBD1 as D (6 bases). This CDR3 has 14 residues. In germline, CDR1 is SGHDT, CDR2 YYEEEE. Trimming left V 4 bases short and J 8 bases short, with 13 bases between. The CDR3 region is CASSVGPGDSPLHF. The CDR3 bases are TGTGCCAGCAGCGTGGGGCCAGGGGATTCACCCCTCCACTTT.

CDR3 in amino acids: CASSEAKQANSYNEQFF. DNA of the CDR3: TGTGCCAGCAGCGAGGCGAAACAGGCTAACTCCTACAATGAGCAGTTCTTC. The V and J genes are TRBV9 and TRBJ2-1, with D possibly TRBD1 on 5 matching bases. Trimming pared 3 bases from V and 0 bases from J, leaving 16 bases between. This CDR3 comprises 17 residues. CDR1 and CDR2 from the germline V gene are SGDLS and YYNGEE.